This T cell receptor (beta chain) comes out of a study of cytomegalovirus exposure and HLA in healthy donors. General study points: It was assumed in the presence/absence analyses that sequencing depth was roughly uniform across donors. It was shown in a later analysis that HLA-associated TCR beta chains were more clonally expanded than other, equally common chains.

To note about this clone: Its target is unknown.

PCR involved 60 Vbeta and 13 Jbeta primers. Repertoires were generated with immunoSEQ multiplex PCR, while TCRdb's copy carries only in-frame clones and drops some. The sample carries 90,000 to 95,000 clones, about 85% recorded once. The germline V gene encodes CDR1 ENHRY and CDR2 SYGVKD. The V gene end was trimmed by 10 bases and the J gene end by 4 bases; junction bases not matched to a gene: 25. The CDR3 totals 19 residues. The chain links TRBV10-3 to TRBJ1-1, with 9 bases identical to TRBD1. The origin of this receptor is a girl aged 2-10 years in good health and CMV-seropositive. Sequenced material: PBMCs. The CDR3 coding sequence is TGTGCCACCCGGACCTCCCGGGGTAGACAGGGGGATACGGGCACTGAAGCTTTCTTT. Amino acid sequence: CATRTSRGRQGDTGTEAFF.